Below are 24 T cell receptor beta chains sequenced from a single sample in a study of cytomegalovirus exposure and HLA in healthy donors. Primers included in the PCR were 60 Vbeta and 13 Jbeta primers. Only in-frame clones appear in the TCRdb table, and some are missing; sequencing was by immunoSEQ multiplex PCR. Of 75,000 to 100,000 clones listed, roughly 74% were seen once; the top ten hold roughly an eighth. The sample comprised PBMCs. The receptors derive from a woman between 65 and 79 years old in good health and CMV-seropositive.

CDR3 DNA: TGTGCCAGCAGCCAAGATCGCTCCCCCGGGCAGCCCCAGCATTTT. It specifies CASSQDRSPGQPQHF. The rearrangement joins TRBV14 to TRBJ1-5; D is unclear. The CDR3 is 15 amino acids. The V gene's germline CDR1 is SGHDN and CDR2 FVKESK. Trimming took off 0 bases at V and 7 bases at J, with 13 bases between the two ends.

Only one count was recorded for this clone. CDR3 protein: CASSSQPGQGYEQYF. DNA of the CDR3: TGTGCCAGCAGCTCCCAGCCGGGACAGGGCTACGAGCAGTACTTC. The chain employs TRBV11-2 and TRBJ2-5; 9 nucleotides line up with TRBD1. With the DNA end fitting TRBJ2-7 better, the J assignment may be wrong. CDR1 is SGHAT and CDR2 is FQNNGV in the germline V gene. The CDR3 consists of 15 residues.

The count of this clone is one. The gene calls are TRBV30 and TRBJ2-5, with 7 bases identical to TRBD2. The DNA matches TRBJ2-7 better at its end, which makes the J call doubtful. This CDR3 is 14 amino acids long. The V gene's germline CDR1 is GTSNPN and CDR2 SVGIG (reference sequence). CDR3 DNA: TGTGCCTGGAGTGGGGGGGGTAGCCGATACGAGCAGTACTTC. It is translated as CAWSGGGSRYEQYF.

The chain has TRBV5-1 and TRBJ1-6; D is undetermined. V was trimmed by 3 bases and J by 8 bases, leaving 9 bases between them. The length of the CDR3 is 13 residues. The germline gives CDR1 SGHRS, CDR2 YFSETQ. Here the CDR3 DNA reads TGCGCCAGCAGCTCGGACTGGGATTCACCCCTCCACTTT. Translation: CASSSDWDSPLHF.

The chain uses TRBV2 and TRBJ1-5; no clear D gene. V was trimmed by 4 bases and J by 3 bases, leaving 7 bases between them. This CDR3 is 13 amino acids long. In germline, CDR1 is SNHLY, CDR2 FYNNEI. CDR3 sequence reads: CASSARVNQPQHF. CDR3 bases: TGTGCCAGCAGTGCCCGGGTCAATCAGCCCCAGCATTTT.

This sequence joins TRBV7-6 and TRBJ1-1, with 7 bases lining up with TRBD1. CDR1 and CDR2 from the germline V gene are SGHVS and FNYEAQ. The CDR3 sequence is 15 residues long. J was trimmed by 1 base and V by 5 bases; bases with no gene match: 7. The CDR3 DNA is TGTGCCAGCAGCGCTTCAGGGGGATCGAACACTGAAGCTTTCTTT. This sequence encodes CASSASGGSNTEAFF.

The J gene is TRBJ1-4, the V gene TRBV5-1, with a weak D call TRBD1 (6 bases). This CDR3 contains 15 residues. With 4 bases removed from V and 8 bases from J, the gap between germline ends came to 18 bases. Germline V CDR1 and CDR2: SGHRS, YFSETQ. The CDR3 loop reads CASSAAGAVGEKLFF. In DNA, the CDR3 is TGCGCCAGCAGCGCGGCAGGGGCGGTCGGGGAAAAACTGTTTTTT.

The chain couples TRBV5-1 to TRBJ2-2; 7 bases are a match to TRBD2. The length of the CDR3 is 15 residues. Trimming removed 2 bases from V and 2 bases from J; junction bases left unmatched: 3. Germline CDR1 is SGHRS and CDR2 is YFSETQ. CDR3 sequence reads: CASSFGGRNTGELFF. The CDR3 region has the DNA TGCGCCAGCAGCTTTGGCGGGAGAAACACCGGGGAGCTGTTTTTT.

This clone was found a few times. The chain links TRBV2 to TRBJ2-7, with 12 bases lining up with TRBD2. The junction had 4 bases not matched to a gene; V was cut back by 1 base and J by 0 bases. The V gene's germline CDR1 is SNHLY and CDR2 FYNNEI. The CDR3 runs 17 residues. The CDR3 protein is CASSEGRLAGASYEQYF. The CDR3 bases are TGTGCCAGCAGTGAAGGTAGACTAGCGGGGGCCTCCTACGAGCAGTACTTC. The complete variable domain, with remaining parts taken from reference TRBV2 and TRBJ2-7, reads EPEVTQTPSHQVTQMGQEVILRCVPISNHLYFYWYRQILGQKVEFLVSFYNNEISEKSEIFDDQFSVERPDGSNFTLKIRSTKLEDSAMYFCASSEGRLAGASYEQYFGPGTRLTVT.

This chain connects TRBV4-1 to TRBJ2-3, with D uncertain. This CDR3 comprises 15 residues. Germline CDR1 and CDR2: MGHRA and YSYEKL. V was pared by 4 bases and J by 1 base, with 12 bases between. The CDR3: CASSRADFGTDTQYF. Written as DNA, the CDR3 is TGCGCCAGCAGCCGGGCCGATTTCGGCACAGATACGCAGTATTTT.

The chain couples TRBV28 to TRBJ2-7, with 10 bases aligning to TRBD1. The V segment lost 8 bases and the J segment 6 bases; nucleotides outside the gene matches: 10. This CDR3 is 14 amino acids long. CDR1 MDHEN and CDR2 SYDVKM come from the germline V gene. In DNA, the CDR3 is TGTGCCAGCGGAGCCGGGACAGGGGTCCCCGAGCAGTACTTC. Translating it yields CASGAGTGVPEQYF. Looking up the rest from reference TRBV28 and TRBJ2-7 gives the full variable domain: DVKVTQSSRYLVKRTGEKVFLECVQDMDHENMFWYRQDPGLGLRLIYFSYDVKMKEKGDIPEGYSVSREKKERFSLILESASTNQTSMYLCASGAGTGVPEQYFGPGTRLTVT.

The chain carries TRBV5-1 and TRBJ2-3, with 12 bases fitting TRBD2. The V gene end was trimmed by 0 bases and the J gene end by 0 bases; junction bases not matched to a gene: 5. CDR1 SGHRS and CDR2 YFSETQ come from the germline V gene. The CDR3 extends over 18 amino acids. The CDR3 is CASSLAQTSGGSTDTQYF. The CDR3 coding sequence is TGCGCCAGCAGCTTGGCCCAGACTAGCGGGGGAAGCACAGATACGCAGTATTTT.

This clone was picked up a small number of times. The rearrangement links TRBV5-1 to TRBJ2-3; TRBD2 matches 10 bases. The J segment lost 0 bases and the V segment lost 0 bases, leaving 7 bases of the junction unmatched. CDR1 and CDR2 (germline): SGHRS, YFSETQ. This CDR3 has 18 amino acids. CDR3 residues: CASSLAALAGASTDTQYF. The CDR3 region has the DNA TGCGCCAGCAGCTTGGCCGCTCTAGCGGGGGCTAGCACAGATACGCAGTATTTT. The whole variable domain, filled in from reference TRBV5-1 and TRBJ2-3, reads KAGVTQTPRYLIKTRGQQVTLSCSPISGHRSVSWYQQTPGQGLQFLFEYFSETQRNKGNFPGRFSGRQFSNSRSEMNVSTLELGDSALYLCASSLAALAGASTDTQYFGPGTRLTVL.

The chain has TRBV6-5 and TRBJ2-7, with D possibly being TRBD2 (5 bases). With 2 bases removed from V and 4 bases from J, the gap between germline ends came to 6 bases. Germline values: CDR1 MNHEY, CDR2 SVGAGI. The CDR3 is made up of 12 amino acids. CDR3: CASSYRGYEQYF. The CDR3 bases are TGTGCCAGCAGTTACCGGGGATACGAGCAGTACTTC.

The sample holds a few counts of this clone. This chain joins TRBV7-8 and TRBJ1-2, with 8 bases fitting TRBD1. Germline V gene lookup returns CDR1 SGHVS and CDR2 FQNEAQ. J lost 8 bases, V lost 4 bases, and 9 bases had no gene match. The CDR3 is 14 amino acids. In nucleotides, the CDR3 is TGTGCCAGCAGCTACGGACAGGGCGACACGGGCTACACCTTC. It yields the protein CASSYGQGDTGYTF.

J is TRBJ2-1 and V is TRBV5-1; TRBD1 matches 8 bases. Germline CDR1 and CDR2: SGHRS and YFSETQ. This CDR3 spans 12 amino acids. The ends lost 5 bases at V and 8 bases at J; junction bases unmatched: 3. The CDR3 spells CASRKTGDEQFF. The CDR3 DNA reads as TGCGCCAGCAGAAAGACAGGGGATGAGCAGTTCTTC.

The chain employs TRBV5-1 and TRBJ1-4; a possible D gene is TRBD1 (5 bases). V lost 1 base and J lost 4, with 17 bases in between. This CDR3 is 17 amino acids long. Germline V gene lookup returns CDR1 SGHRS and CDR2 YFSETQ. The CDR3 coding sequence is TGCGCCAGCAGCTTGTATGTCCAGGGCGCTGATAATGAAAAACTGTTTTTT. Protein: CASSLYVQGADNEKLFF.

The chain carries TRBV18 and TRBJ2-1, with TRBD1 matching over 8 bases. This CDR3 is built from 15 residues. Germline lookup yields CDR1 KGHSH and CDR2 LQKENI. V lost 6 bases and J lost 3; bases outside the gene matches: 7. The CDR3 is CASSPWTGIYNEQFF. The CDR3 region has the DNA TGTGCCAGCTCCCCCTGGACAGGGATCTACAATGAGCAGTTCTTC.

This clone was seen a handful of times. The rearrangement joins TRBV7-5 to TRBJ2-5; TRBD1 is the table's D call and was not checked against the DNA. TRBV7-5 is a known pseudogene. The CDR3 has 15 residues. The CDR3 nucleotides are TGTGCCAGAAGCTTAGCCCCCAGGAACCAAGAGACCCAGTACTTC. Translation: CARSLAPRNQETQYF.

The chain uses TRBV9 and TRBJ2-2, with D unresolved. V lost 2 bases, J lost 4 bases, and 9 bases lay in between. The germline CDR1 and CDR2 sequences are SGDLS and YYNGEE. This CDR3 has 14 residues. The CDR3 DNA follows: TGTGCCAGCAGCGTGTCAGTTATCACCGGGGAGCTGTTTTTT. Translated, it gives CASSVSVITGELFF.

In this sample, this clone turned up once. The chain employs TRBV28 and TRBJ1-5; D gene uncertain. V gave up 5 bases and J gave up 2 bases, with 22 bases separating them. This CDR3 spans 18 amino acids. Germline lookup yields CDR1 MDHEN and CDR2 SYDVKM. The CDR3 here is CASSPFSLDTFGNQPQHF. The CDR3 nucleotides are TGTGCCAGCAGTCCTTTTTCCCTCGACACTTTTGGCAATCAGCCCCAGCATTTT.

The chain carries TRBV5-6 and TRBJ1-1, with no clear D. The V gene lost 0 bases and the J gene lost 9 bases, with 9 bases spanning the gap. Germline values: CDR1 SGHDT, CDR2 YYEEEE. This CDR3 spans 12 amino acids. CDR3: CASSLVTDQAFF. The CDR3 DNA reads TGTGCCAGCAGCTTGGTTACAGATCAAGCTTTCTTT.

V usage is TRBV6-1 and J usage is TRBJ1-4, with TRBD1 identical over 7 bases. The germline V gene has CDR1 MNHNS and CDR2 SASEGT. The CDR3 extends over 15 amino acids. The J segment lost 7 bases and the V segment lost 2 bases, leaving 7 bases of the junction unmatched. CDR3 bases: TGTGCCAGCAGTGAAATAGACAGGGCTAGTGAAAAACTGTTTTTT. It encodes CASSEIDRASEKLFF.

The chain couples TRBV21-1 to TRBJ1-5; TRBD1 is the table's D call and was not checked against the DNA. TRBV21-1 is reported as a pseudogene. This CDR3 is built from 19 residues. CDR3 nucleotide sequence: TGTGCCAGCAGCAAGACGCGAGTGACCAGGTTCAGGAGCAATCAGCCCCAGCATTTT. This encodes CASSKTRVTRFRSNQPQHF.